The 2 T cell receptor beta chains below come from one sample, sequenced in a study of blood T cell repertoires in COVID-19 (dated by TCRdb to 2018 to 2020). The library was built by means of the immunoSEQ multiplex PCR assay. In its TCRdb copy, this immuneACCESS table keeps in-frame sequences only and misses some clones. Where compared with another copy, unresolved V genes explain less than half of these, and the others have no known cause. This sample gives around 250,000 clones in total; approximately 84% of them show up just once. The top ten clones comprise around 7.8% of the sample. Sequenced: peripheral blood. These receptors all stem from a human donor in a cohort sampled during active COVID-19.

This clone appeared many times. The genes are TRBV6-1 and TRBJ2-7; 13 nucleotides match TRBD2. CDR3 length equals 15 residues. After removal of 2 bases from V and 2 bases from J, the junction contained 0 bases not matched to a gene. Germline-derived CDR1 and CDR2 are MNHNS and SASEGT. CDR3 sequence reads: CASSETSGGAYEQYF. CDR3 nucleotide sequence: TGTGCCAGCAGTGAAACTAGCGGGGGGGCCTACGAGCAGTACTTC.

The CDR3 reads CATSAGGNEKLFF. The CDR3 nucleotides read TGTGCCACCAGTGCGGGAGGTAATGAAAAACTGTTTTTT. The chain is built from TRBV24-1 and TRBJ1-4; D ambiguous. Germline V gene sequence: CDR1 KGHDR, CDR2 SFDVKD. CDR3 length equals 13 residues. The V end was cut by 5 bases, the J end by 4 bases, with 7 bases between.